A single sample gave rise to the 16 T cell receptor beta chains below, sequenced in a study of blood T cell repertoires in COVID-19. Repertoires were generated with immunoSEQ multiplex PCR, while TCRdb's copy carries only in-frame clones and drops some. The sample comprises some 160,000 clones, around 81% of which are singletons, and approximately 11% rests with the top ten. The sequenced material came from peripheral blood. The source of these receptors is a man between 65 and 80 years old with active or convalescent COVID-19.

CDR3 bases: TGTGCCAGCAGCTTAGGGCACGCAGGGGATGAGCAGTTCTTC. It yields the protein CASSLGHAGDEQFF. The chain recombines TRBV7-2 with TRBJ2-1; weak D call: TRBD1 (6 bases). Trimming pared 1 base from V and 8 bases from J, leaving 12 bases between. The CDR3 runs to 14 residues. Germline CDR1 SGHTA, CDR2 FQGNSA. The full variable domain, with the rest looked up from reference TRBV7-2 and TRBJ2-1, is GAGVSQSPSNKVTEKGKDVELRCDPISGHTALYWYRQSLGQGLEFLIYFQGNSAPDKSGLPSDRFSAERTGGSVSTLTIQRTQQEDSAVYLCASSLGHAGDEQFFGPGTRLTVL.

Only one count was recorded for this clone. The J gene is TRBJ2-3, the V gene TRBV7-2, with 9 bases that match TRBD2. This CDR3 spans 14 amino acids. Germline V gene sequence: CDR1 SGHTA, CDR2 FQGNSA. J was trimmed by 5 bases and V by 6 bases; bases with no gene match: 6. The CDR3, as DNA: TGTGCCAGCAGACTAGCGGGTGGAGGAGATACGCAGTATTTT. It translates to CASRLAGGGDTQYF.

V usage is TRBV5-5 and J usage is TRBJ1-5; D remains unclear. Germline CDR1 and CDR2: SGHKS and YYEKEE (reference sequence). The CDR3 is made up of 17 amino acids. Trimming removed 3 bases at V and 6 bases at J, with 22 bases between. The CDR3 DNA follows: TGTGCCAGCAGCTCGAGAGCGGACTTAGAGAGGAGTCAGCCCCAGCATTTT. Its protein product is CASSSRADLERSQPQHF. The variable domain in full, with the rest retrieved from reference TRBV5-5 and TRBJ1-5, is DAGVTQSPTHLIKTRGQQVTLRCSPISGHKSVSWYQQVLGQGPQFIFQYYEKEERGRGNFPDRFSARQFPNYSSELNVNALLLGDSALYLCASSSRADLERSQPQHFGDGTRLSIL.

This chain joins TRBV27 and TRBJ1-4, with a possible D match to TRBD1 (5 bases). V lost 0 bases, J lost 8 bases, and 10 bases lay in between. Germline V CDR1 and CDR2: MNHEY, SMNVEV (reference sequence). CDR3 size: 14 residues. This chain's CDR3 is CASSLSWGREKLFF. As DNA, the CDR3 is TGTGCCAGCAGTTTATCTTGGGGGAGGGAAAAACTGTTTTTT.

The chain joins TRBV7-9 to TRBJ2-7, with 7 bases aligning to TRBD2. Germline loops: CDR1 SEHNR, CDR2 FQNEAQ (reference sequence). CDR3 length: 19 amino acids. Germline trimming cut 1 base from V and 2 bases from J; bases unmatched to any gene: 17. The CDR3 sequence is CASSLVGGGTGARAYEQYF. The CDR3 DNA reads TGTGCCAGCAGCTTAGTGGGCGGGGGTACGGGAGCACGGGCCTACGAGCAGTACTTC. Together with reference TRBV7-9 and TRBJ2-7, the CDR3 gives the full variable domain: DTGVSQNPRHKITKRGQNVTFRCDPISEHNRLYWYRQTLGQGPEFLTYFQNEAQLEKSRLLSDRFSAERPKGSFSTLEIQRTEQGDSAMYLCASSLVGGGTGARAYEQYFGPGTRLTVT.

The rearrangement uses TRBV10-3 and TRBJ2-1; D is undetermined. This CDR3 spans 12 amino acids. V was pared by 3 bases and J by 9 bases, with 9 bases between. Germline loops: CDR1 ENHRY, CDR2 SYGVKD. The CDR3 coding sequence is TGTGCCATCAGTGATAACGTGAGTGAGCAGTTCTTC. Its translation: CAISDNVSEQFF.

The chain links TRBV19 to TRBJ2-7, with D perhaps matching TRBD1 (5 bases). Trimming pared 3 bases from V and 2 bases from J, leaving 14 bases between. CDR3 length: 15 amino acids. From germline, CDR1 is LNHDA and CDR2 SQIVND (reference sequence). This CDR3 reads CASSMGPTRAYEQYF. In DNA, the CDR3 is TGTGCCAGTAGTATGGGGCCAACTCGGGCCTACGAGCAGTACTTC.

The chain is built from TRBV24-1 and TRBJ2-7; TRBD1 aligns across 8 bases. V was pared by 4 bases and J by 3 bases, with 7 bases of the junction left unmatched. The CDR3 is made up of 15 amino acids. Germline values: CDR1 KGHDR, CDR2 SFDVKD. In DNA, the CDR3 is TGTGCCACCAGTGACCCGGACAGGGCTGGCTACGAGCAGTACTTC. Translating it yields CATSDPDRAGYEQYF.

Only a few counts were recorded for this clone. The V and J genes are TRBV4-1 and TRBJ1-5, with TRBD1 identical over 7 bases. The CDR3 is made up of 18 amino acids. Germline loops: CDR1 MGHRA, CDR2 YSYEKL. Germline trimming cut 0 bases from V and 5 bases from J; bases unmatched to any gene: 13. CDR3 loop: CASSQEWTGGTLDQPQHF. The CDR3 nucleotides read TGCGCCAGCAGCCAAGAGTGGACAGGAGGGACGCTCGATCAGCCCCAGCATTTT.

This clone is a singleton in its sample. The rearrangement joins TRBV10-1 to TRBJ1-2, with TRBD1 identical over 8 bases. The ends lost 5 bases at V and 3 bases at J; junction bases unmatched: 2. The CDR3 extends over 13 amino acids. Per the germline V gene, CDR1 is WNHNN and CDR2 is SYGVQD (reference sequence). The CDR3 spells CASSQGADYGYTF. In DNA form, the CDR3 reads TGCGCCAGCAGTCAGGGGGCAGACTATGGCTACACCTTC.

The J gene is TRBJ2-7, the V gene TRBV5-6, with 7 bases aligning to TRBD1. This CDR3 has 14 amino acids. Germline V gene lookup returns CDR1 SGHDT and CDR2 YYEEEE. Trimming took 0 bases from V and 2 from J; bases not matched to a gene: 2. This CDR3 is CASSLGQGPYEQYF. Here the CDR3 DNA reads TGTGCCAGCAGCTTGGGACAGGGACCCTACGAGCAGTACTTC.

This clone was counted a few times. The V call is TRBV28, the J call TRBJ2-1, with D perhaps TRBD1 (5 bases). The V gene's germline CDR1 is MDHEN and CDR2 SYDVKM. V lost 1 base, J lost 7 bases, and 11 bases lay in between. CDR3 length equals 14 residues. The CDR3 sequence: CASSLLGRANEQFF. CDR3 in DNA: TGTGCCAGCAGTTTATTGGGCAGGGCGAATGAGCAGTTCTTC.

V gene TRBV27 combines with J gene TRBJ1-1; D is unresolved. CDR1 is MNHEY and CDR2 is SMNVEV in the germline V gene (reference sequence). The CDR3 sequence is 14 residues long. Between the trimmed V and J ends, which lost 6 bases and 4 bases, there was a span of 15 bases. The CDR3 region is CASRPPGERTEAFF. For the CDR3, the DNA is TGTGCCAGCAGACCCCCCGGGGAGCGCACTGAAGCTTTCTTT.

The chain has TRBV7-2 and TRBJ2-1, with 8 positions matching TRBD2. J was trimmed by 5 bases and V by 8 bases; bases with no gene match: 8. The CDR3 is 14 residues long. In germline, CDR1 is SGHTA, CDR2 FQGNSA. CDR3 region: CASSLAVANNEQFF. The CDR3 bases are TGTGCCAGCTCACTAGCGGTGGCGAACAATGAGCAGTTCTTC.

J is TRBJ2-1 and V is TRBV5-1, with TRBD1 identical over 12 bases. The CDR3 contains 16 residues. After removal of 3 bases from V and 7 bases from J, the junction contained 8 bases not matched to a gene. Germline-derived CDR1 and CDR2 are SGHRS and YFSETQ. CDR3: CASSYSGTGGKNEQFF. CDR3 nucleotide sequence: TGCGCCAGCAGCTACTCCGGGACAGGGGGCAAGAATGAGCAGTTCTTC.

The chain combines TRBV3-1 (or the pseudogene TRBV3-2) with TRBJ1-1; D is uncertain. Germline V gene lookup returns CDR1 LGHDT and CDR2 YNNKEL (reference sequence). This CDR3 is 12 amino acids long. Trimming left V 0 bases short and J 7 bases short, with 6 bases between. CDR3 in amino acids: CASSQDRGEAFF. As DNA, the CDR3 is TGTGCCAGCAGCCAAGATCGGGGTGAAGCTTTCTTT.